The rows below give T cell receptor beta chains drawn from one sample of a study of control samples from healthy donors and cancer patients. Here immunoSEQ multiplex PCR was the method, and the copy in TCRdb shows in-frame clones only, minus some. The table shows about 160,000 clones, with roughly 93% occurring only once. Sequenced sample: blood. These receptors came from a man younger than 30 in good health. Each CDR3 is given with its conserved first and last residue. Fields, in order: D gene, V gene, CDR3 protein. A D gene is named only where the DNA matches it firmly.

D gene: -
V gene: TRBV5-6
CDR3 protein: CASSLTGGEETQYF

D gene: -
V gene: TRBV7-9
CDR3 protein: CASSPTTQRADGYTF

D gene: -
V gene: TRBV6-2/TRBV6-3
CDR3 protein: CASSYGRGHSSTDTQYF

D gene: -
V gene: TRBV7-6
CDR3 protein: CASSPPNTEAFF

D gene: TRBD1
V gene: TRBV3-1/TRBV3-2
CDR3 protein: CASSVSGTASGNTIYF

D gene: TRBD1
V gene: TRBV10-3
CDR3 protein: CAISETPGQGNYGYTF

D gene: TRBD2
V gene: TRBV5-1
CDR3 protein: CASSLVAGGNYNEQFF

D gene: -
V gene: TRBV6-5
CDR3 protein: CASSYSGGADRGGYTF

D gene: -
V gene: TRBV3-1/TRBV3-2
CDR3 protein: CASSILDGNTEAFF

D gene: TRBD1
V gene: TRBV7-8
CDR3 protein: CASSFGDRALYSNTEAFF

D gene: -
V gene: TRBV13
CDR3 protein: CASSLEGSNYGYTF

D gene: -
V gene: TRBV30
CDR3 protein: CAWSVGRRGGSNQPQHF

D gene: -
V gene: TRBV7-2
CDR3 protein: CATLTLTGEGYTF

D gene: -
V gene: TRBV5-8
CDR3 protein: CASSLTWDGYSGNTIYF

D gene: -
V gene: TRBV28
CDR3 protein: CASSTQFEGNTIYF

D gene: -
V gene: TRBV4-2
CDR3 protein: CASSQENGAVREQYF

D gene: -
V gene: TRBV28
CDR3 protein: CASGTRGTEAFF

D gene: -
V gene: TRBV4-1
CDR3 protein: CASSQRENYEQYF

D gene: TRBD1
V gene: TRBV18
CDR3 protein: CASSLGQPLNTEAFF

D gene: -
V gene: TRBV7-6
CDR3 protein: CASSLMTNTQYF

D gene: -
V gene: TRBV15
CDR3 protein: CATAEGGREFVDTQYF

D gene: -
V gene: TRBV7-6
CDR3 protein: CASSLGRGRTRYEQYF

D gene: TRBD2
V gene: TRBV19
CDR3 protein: CASSMRIAGGILQETQYF

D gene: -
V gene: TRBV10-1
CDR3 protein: CASSSGPWMSYTF

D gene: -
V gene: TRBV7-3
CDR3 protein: CASSLRGAGSKETQYF

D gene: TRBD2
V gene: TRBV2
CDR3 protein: CASKGGTSGSGSYNEQFF

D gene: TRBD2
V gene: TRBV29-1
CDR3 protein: CSVISGSGPTQYF

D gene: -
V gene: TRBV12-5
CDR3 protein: CASGRTALYNEQFF

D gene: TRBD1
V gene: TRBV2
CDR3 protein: CASSGTGNFRGYEQYF